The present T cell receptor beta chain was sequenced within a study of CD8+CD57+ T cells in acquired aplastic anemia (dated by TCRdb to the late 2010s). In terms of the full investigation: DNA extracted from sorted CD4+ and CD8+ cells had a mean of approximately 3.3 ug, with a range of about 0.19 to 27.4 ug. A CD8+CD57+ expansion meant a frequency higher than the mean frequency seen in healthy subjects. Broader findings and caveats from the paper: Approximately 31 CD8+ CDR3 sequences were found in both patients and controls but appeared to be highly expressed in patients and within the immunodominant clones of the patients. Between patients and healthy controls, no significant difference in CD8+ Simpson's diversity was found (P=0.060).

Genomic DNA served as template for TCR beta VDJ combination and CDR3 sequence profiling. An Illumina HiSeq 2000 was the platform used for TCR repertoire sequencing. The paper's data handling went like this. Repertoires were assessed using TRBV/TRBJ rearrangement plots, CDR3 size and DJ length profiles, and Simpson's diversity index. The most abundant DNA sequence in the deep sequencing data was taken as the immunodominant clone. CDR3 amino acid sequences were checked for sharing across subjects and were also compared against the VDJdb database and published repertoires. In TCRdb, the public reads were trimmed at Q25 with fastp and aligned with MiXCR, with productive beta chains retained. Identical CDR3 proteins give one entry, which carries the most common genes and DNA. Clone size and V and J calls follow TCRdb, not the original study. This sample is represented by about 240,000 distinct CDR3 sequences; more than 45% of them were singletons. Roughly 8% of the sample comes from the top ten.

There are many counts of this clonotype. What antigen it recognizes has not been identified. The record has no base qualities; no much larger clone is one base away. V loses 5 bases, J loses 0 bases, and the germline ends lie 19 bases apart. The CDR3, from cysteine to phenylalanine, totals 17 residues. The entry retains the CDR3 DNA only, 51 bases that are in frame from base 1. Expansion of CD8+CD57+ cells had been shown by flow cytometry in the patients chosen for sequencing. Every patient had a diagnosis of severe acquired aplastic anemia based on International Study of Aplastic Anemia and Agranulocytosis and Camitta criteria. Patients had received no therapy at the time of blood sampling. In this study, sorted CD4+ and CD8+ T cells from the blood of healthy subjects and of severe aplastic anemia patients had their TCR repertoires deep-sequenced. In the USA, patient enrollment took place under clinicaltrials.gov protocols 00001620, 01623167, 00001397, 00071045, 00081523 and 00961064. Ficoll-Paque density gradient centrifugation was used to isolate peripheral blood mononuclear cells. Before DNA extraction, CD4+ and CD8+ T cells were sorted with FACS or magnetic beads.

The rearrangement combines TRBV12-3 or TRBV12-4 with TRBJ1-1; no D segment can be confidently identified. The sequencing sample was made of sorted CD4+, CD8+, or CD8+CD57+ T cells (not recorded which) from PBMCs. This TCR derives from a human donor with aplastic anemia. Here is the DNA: TGTGCCAGCAGTCCCTTAATCGGTCGCGCAGTGAACACTGAAGCTTTCTTT. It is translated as CASSPLIGRAVNTEAFF.